The rows below give T cell receptor beta chains drawn from one sample of a study of shared clonotypes between healthy human individuals. The method was immunoSEQ multiplex PCR; TCRdb's version includes in-frame clones alone and lacks a portion of them. The repertoire has 900,000 to 1,200,000 clones, 75% to 80% of them found once; the top ten carry roughly 0.61%. Sequences were obtained from memory CD4+ T cells from PBMCs. The receptors come from a young man in good health. Some clones in this sample may be carry-over from other donors' samples. CDR3s include the opening cysteine and the closing phenylalanine or tryptophan. D genes are given only for firm matches. Clone sizes are given selectively: once, few, many, or a class where the clone is expanded.

.	TRBV20-1	TRBJ2-1	.	TGCAGTGCGCCGGACTACAATGAGCAGTTCTTC	CSAPDYNEQFF
TRBD1	TRBV6-6	TRBJ1-1	.	TGTGCCAGCAGTGGGGACAGGGTCTACGCTTTCTTT	CASSGDRVYAFF
.	TRBV11-2	TRBJ2-3	.	TGTGCCAGCAGCTTAGGGAGGGCAGATACGCAGTATTTT	CASSLGRADTQYF
.	TRBV29-1	TRBJ2-2	.	TGCAGCGGTTCCAACAGGGTTGGAATTACCGGGGAGCTGTTTTTT	CSGSNRVGITGELFF
.	TRBV30	TRBJ1-1	.	TGTGCCTGGACCAACGGACACTTCAGTGAAGCTTTCTTT	CAWTNGHFSEAFF
.	TRBV4-1	TRBJ1-2	.	TGCGCCAGCAGCCAAGTAGGAACACTTAACTATGGCTACACCTTC	CASSQVGTLNYGYTF
.	TRBV5-1	TRBJ1-4	.	TGCGCCAGCAGCCGGACGGAGAATGAAAAACTGTTTTTT	CASSRTENEKLFF
.	TRBV7-2	TRBJ2-7	few	TGTGCCAGCAGCTTAGGAGGTAGCAGGTACGAGCAGTACTTC	CASSLGGSRYEQYF
.	TRBV28	TRBJ1-2	.	TGTGCCACCCGGGGGGGGAGAAGGAGCTACACCTTC	CATRGGRRSYTF
.	TRBV30	TRBJ2-2	few	TGTGCCTGGAGCCGGGACTTCAACACCGGGGAGCTGTTTTTT	CAWSRDFNTGELFF
.	TRBV7-9	TRBJ2-7	.	TGTGCCAGCAGCTTAGCTGGAACCTACGAGCAGTACTTC	CASSLAGTYEQYF
.	TRBV14	TRBJ2-2	.	TGTGCCAGCAGCCAAGCCCCACAGGGCGGGTACACCGGGGAGCTGTTTTTT	CASSQAPQGGYTGELFF
TRBD2	TRBV7-6	TRBJ2-7	.	TGTGCCAGCAGCCGCGGACTAGCGGGAGATCCATACGAGCAGTACTTC	CASSRGLAGDPYEQYF
.	TRBV14	TRBJ2-1	.	TGTGCCAGCAGCCACAGCTACAATGAGCAGTTCTTC	CASSHSYNEQFF
.	TRBV5-1	TRBJ2-1	.	TGCGCCAGCAGCTCCTTGGCGGGATCCTACAATGAGCAGTTCTTC	CASSSLAGSYNEQFF
TRBD2	TRBV7-2	TRBJ2-1	.	TGTGCCAGCAGCCCGCCGGGACTAGCGGGAGAAGGGGAGCAGTTCTTC	CASSPPGLAGEGEQFF
.	TRBV11-2	TRBJ1-2	once	TGTGCCAGCAGCACCAGCGTGGGCAGCTACTCCTATGGCTACACCTTC	CASSTSVGSYSYGYTF
.	TRBV6-1	TRBJ1-5	.	TGTGCCAGCAGCCCCGACAGGAATCAGCCCCAGCATTTT	CASSPDRNQPQHF
.	TRBV15	TRBJ1-2	.	TGTGCCACCAGCAGAGCGGGCTATGGCTACACCTTC	CATSRAGYGYTF
TRBD2	TRBV5-1	TRBJ2-1	.	TGCGCCAGCAGCTTAATACTAGCGGGAGGGGTTCATGAGCAGTTCTTC	CASSLILAGGVHEQFF
.	TRBV6-5	TRBJ1-2	.	TGTGCCAGCAGACTGGACAGTAACTATGGCTACACCTTC	CASRLDSNYGYTF
TRBD1	TRBV28	TRBJ1-2	.	TGTGCCAGCAGTATCCTACCGGGACAGGGGAACAACTATGGCTACACCTTC	CASSILPGQGNNYGYTF
.	TRBV11-2	TRBJ1-1	few	TGTGCCAGCAGCTTAGATGGGCCAGGGCAAGAAGCTTTCTTT	CASSLDGPGQEAFF
TRBD1	TRBV28	TRBJ1-4	.	TGTGCCAGCAGCTCTACAGGGGGGGGAGAAAAACTGTTTTTT	CASSSTGGGEKLFF
.	TRBV4-2	TRBJ2-1	few	TGTGCCAGCAGCCAACCGGGCCTCAGGAACAATGAGCAGTTCTTC	CASSQPGLRNNEQFF
.	TRBV9	TRBJ1-4	.	TGTGCCAGCAGCGGGACAGCTAATGAAAAACTGTTTTTT	CASSGTANEKLFF
.	TRBV28	TRBJ2-2	.	TGTGCCAGCAGGACGGACAGCTTGAACACCGGGGAGCTGTTTTTT	CASRTDSLNTGELFF
.	TRBV7-9	TRBJ1-5	.	TGTGCCAGCAGCTTAGTGGCGGCGGGGGGTGGCAATCAGCCCCAGCATTTT	CASSLVAAGGGNQPQHF
.	TRBV28	TRBJ1-5	many	TGTGCCAGCAGTTCCCTCCGGGGGCCTAGGCATCAGCCCCAGCATTTT	CASSSLRGPRHQPQHF
.	TRBV30	TRBJ2-1	.	TGTGCCTGGAGTAGGGGCCTAAGGGGTGAGCAGTTCTTC	CAWSRGLRGEQFF
.	TRBV11-3	TRBJ2-1	.	TGTGCCAGCAGCTTAGGCCTATCAAGCAATGAGCAGTTCTTC	CASSLGLSSNEQFF
.	TRBV28	TRBJ2-7	.	TGTGCCAGCAGTTGGGGGGGCTTGAACGAGCAGTACTTC	CASSWGGLNEQYF
.	TRBV7-3	TRBJ2-1	.	TGTGCCAGCAGCTTAACGGCTTCTAGCCAGCAGTTCTTC	CASSLTASSQQFF
TRBD1	TRBV28	TRBJ1-4	.	TGTGCCAGCAGTCGACGACAGGGGGCAAAACTGTTTTTT	CASSRRQGAKLFF
.	TRBV18	TRBJ2-3	.	TGTGCCAGCTCACCATACCTTACAGGGTCAGATACGCAGTATTTT	CASSPYLTGSDTQYF
.	TRBV5-1	TRBJ1-2	.	TGCGCCAGCAGCTTTATGTGGGGCACGTATGGCTACACCTTC	CASSFMWGTYGYTF
.	TRBV7-9	TRBJ2-7	.	TGTGCCAGCAGCTTACTCCAGGGTCCCAACTACGAGCAGTACTTC	CASSLLQGPNYEQYF
.	TRBV7-8	TRBJ1-3	.	TGTGCCAGCAGCTTAGCGGAGGCAGGGACTGGAAACACCATATATTTT	CASSLAEAGTGNTIYF
.	TRBV11-3	TRBJ2-2	.	TGTGCCAGCAGCCAGAGAAATGGGGCCACCGGGGAGCTGTTTTTT	CASSQRNGATGELFF
.	TRBV30	TRBJ1-1	.	TGTGCCTCGGGACGGCTCTCCACTGAAGCTTTCTTT	CASGRLSTEAFF
.	TRBV18	TRBJ1-3	.	TGTGCCAGCTCACCTCAGACAGGACACTCTGGAAACACCATATATTTT	CASSPQTGHSGNTIYF
.	TRBV15	TRBJ2-7	.	TGTGCCACCAGCAGAAAAACAGGAGAGCAGTACTTC	CATSRKTGEQYF
.	TRBV5-1	TRBJ2-2	.	TGCGCCAGCAGCTTGACAGGTTACACCGGGGAGCTGTTTTTT	CASSLTGYTGELFF
TRBD2	TRBV28	TRBJ2-7	.	TGTGCCAGCAGTACCCGGGGACTAGCGGGAGAAAACTCCTACGAGCAGTACTTC	CASSTRGLAGENSYEQYF
.	TRBV10-2	TRBJ2-1	.	TGCGCCAGCAGTGAGATCAATGAGCAGTTCTTC	CASSEINEQFF
.	TRBV7-6	TRBJ2-1	few	TGTGCCAGCAGCTTAGGGGCCGGCTCCTACAATGAGCAGTTCTTC	CASSLGAGSYNEQFF
TRBD2	TRBV29-1	TRBJ2-2	.	TGCAGCGTTGAAGGGACTAGCGGGAGGGGCGTTACCGGGGAGCTGTTTTTT	CSVEGTSGRGVTGELFF
.	TRBV29-1	TRBJ2-5	.	TGCAGCGCCCGACGGTGGGAGACCCAGTACTTC	CSARRWETQYF